The clone carrying this T cell receptor beta chain occurred once. The data belong to a study of blood T cell repertoires in COVID-19. Overall study: Acute and convalescent COVID-19 specimens originated in the United States, Italy and Spain. The cDNA or gDNA used as material had been derived from T cells, B-cell-depleted T cells, or PBMCs.

As originally analysed: Amplified reference gene primers provided the basis for estimating nucleated cell counts. This table comes from immunoSEQ multiplex PCR, and its TCRdb copy is limited to in-frame clones, with some not included. The V and J calls and clone size are taken from that table; D and trimming were inferred from the DNA. The sample has approximately 70,000 clones; around nine tenths are singletons. This CDR3 is built from 15 residues. The germline V and J ends were trimmed by 0 bases and 2 bases, with 9 bases remaining between them. Germline lookup yields CDR1 MNHEY and CDR2 SVGAGI. The source of this sequence is a man over 45 with active COVID-19. The chain is built from TRBV6-5 and TRBJ2-3; a weak D match, TRBD1 (6 bases). Sequencing input: peripheral blood. The CDR3 nucleotides read TGTGCCAGCAGTTACTCACACAGGGTCACAGATACGCAGTATTTT. It yields the protein CASSYSHRVTDTQYF.